The 4 T cell receptor beta chains below all came from one sample that was sequenced in a study of T cells in Graves' hyperthyroidism and ophthalmopathy. The source material, RNA transcripts, was used to amplify TCR beta CDR3 regions. TCR CDR3 underwent first-round RT-PCR with the HTBI primer set. TCRdb redid the calling of the multiplex PCR reads with MiXCR, one entry per CDR3 protein. The top ten hold roughly 17% of the sample, which has 400,000 to 550,000 distinct CDR3 sequences, around an eighth seen once. Material for sequencing was blood. All receptors derive from a woman under 30 with Graves' hyperthyroidism.

The V gene is TRBV19, the J gene TRBJ1-1; unclear D gene. Germline CDR1 and CDR2: LNHDA and SQIVND (reference sequence). V lost 6 bases and J lost 3, with 8 bases in between. The CDR3 is 12 residues long. This CDR3 reads CASRGSYTEAFF. The CDR3 nucleotides are TGTGCCAGTAGGGGTAGCTACACTGAAGCTTTCTTT.

This clonotype was observed at least ten times. The chain carries TRBV29-1 and TRBJ2-7; D is tentatively TRBD1 or TRBD2 (5 bases each). The CDR3 contains 15 residues. V lost 1 base to trimming and J lost 2 bases, with 15 bases between them. Germline CDR1 is SQVTM and CDR2 is ANQGSEA. CDR3 bases: TGCAGCGTTGAAGTCTTAGGGACCGTAACCTACGAGCAGTACTTC. This encodes CSVEVLGTVTYEQYF.

This clonotype was recorded at least ten times. The rearrangement uses TRBV7-2 and TRBJ1-3; tentatively, D is TRBD1 (6 bases). The germline V gene encodes CDR1 SGHTA and CDR2 FQGNSA. CDR3 length equals 17 residues. Deletions cut 2 bases from V and 2 bases from J, with 16 bases between. The CDR3 DNA reads TGTGCCAGCAGCTTATTGGGAGGGGGAGCCGCTGGAAACACCATATATTTT. Translation: CASSLLGGGAAGNTIYF.

This clonotype has at least ten counts. V is TRBV6-1 and J is TRBJ2-5; maybe TRBD2 (6 bases). This CDR3 spans 15 amino acids. Trimming removed 6 bases at V and 4 bases at J, with 18 bases between. Germline assignment: CDR1 MNHNS and CDR2 SASEGT. Here the CDR3 DNA reads TGTGCCAGCAGCCCCTGGGGGGTGAGAGTAGAGACCCAGTACTTC. Translation gives CASSPWGVRVETQYF.